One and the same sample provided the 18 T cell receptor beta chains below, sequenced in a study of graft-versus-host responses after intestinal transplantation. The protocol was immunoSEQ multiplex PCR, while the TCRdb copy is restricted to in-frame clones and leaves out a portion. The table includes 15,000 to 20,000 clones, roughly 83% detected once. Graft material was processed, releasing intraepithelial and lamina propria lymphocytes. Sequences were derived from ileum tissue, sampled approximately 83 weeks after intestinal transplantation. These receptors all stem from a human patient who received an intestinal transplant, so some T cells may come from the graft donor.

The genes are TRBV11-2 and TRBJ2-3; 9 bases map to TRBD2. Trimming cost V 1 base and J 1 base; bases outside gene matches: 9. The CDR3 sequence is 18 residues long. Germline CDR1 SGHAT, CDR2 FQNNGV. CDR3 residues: CASSLGASGAGGTDTQYF. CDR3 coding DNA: TGTGCCAGCAGCTTAGGCGCTAGCGGGGCCGGGGGCACAGATACGCAGTATTTT.

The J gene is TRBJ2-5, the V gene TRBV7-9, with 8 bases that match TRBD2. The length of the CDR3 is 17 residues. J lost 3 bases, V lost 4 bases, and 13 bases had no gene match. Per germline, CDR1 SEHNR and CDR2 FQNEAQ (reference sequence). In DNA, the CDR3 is TGTGCCAGCAGCTACAGCCTCGCCCACGGGGGGGAAGAGACCCAGTACTTC. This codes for CASSYSLAHGGEETQYF.

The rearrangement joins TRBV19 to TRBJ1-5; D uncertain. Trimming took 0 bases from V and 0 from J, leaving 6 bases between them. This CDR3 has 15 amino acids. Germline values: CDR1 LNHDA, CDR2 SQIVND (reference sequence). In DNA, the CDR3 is TGTGCCAGTAGTATAGATCTGGTTAGCAATCAGCCCCAGCATTTT. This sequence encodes CASSIDLVSNQPQHF. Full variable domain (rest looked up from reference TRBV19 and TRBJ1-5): DGGITQSPKYLFRKEGQNVTLSCEQNLNHDAMYWYRQDPGQGLRLIYYSQIVNDFQKGDIAEGYSVSREKKESFPLTVTSAQKNPTAFYLCASSIDLVSNQPQHFGDGTRLSIL.

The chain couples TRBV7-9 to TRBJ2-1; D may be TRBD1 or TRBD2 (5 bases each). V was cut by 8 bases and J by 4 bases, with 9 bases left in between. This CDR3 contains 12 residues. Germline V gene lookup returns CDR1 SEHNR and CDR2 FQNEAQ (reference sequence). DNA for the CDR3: TGTGCCAGCGGGGGTATGTACAATGAGCAGTTCTTC. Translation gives CASGGMYNEQFF.

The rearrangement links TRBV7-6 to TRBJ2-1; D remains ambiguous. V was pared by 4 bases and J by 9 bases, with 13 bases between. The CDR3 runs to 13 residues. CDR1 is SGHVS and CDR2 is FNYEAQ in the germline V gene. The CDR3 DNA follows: TGTGCCAGCAGCTCCGACGGACGGATTGAGCAGTTCTTC. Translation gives CASSSDGRIEQFF.

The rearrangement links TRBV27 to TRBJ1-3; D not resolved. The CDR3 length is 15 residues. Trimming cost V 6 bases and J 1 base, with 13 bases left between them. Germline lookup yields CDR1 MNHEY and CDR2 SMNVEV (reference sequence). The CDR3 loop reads CASRELGRSGNTIYF. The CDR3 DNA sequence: TGTGCCAGCAGGGAGCTCGGACGTTCTGGAAACACCATATATTTT.

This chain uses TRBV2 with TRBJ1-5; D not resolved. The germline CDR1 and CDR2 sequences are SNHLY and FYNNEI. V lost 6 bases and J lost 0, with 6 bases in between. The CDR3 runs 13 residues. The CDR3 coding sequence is TGTGCCAGCAGCCCCGATAGCAATCAGCCCCAGCATTTT. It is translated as CASSPDSNQPQHF.

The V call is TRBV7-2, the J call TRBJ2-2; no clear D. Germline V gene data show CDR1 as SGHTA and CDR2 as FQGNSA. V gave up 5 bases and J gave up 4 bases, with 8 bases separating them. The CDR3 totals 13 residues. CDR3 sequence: CASSKGPTGELFF. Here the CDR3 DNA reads TGTGCCAGCAGCAAAGGGCCCACCGGGGAGCTGTTTTTT.

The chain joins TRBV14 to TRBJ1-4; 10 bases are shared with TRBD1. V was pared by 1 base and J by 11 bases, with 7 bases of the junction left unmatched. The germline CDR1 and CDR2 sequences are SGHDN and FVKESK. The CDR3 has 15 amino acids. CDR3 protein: CASSQVTGGAGKLFF. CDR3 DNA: TGTGCCAGCAGCCAAGTGACAGGGGGCGCAGGGAAACTGTTTTTT.

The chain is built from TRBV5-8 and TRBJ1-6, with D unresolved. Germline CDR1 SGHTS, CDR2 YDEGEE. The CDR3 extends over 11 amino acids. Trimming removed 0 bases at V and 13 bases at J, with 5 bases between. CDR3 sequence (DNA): TGTGCCAGCAGCTTGGTCAGCCCCCTCCACTTT. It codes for CASSLVSPLHF. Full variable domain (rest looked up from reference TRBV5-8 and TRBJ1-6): EAGVTQSPTHLIKTRGQQATLRCSPISGHTSVYWYQQALGLGLQFLLWYDEGEERNRGNFPPRFSGRQFPNYSSELNVNALELEDSALYLCASSLVSPLHFGNGTRLTVT.

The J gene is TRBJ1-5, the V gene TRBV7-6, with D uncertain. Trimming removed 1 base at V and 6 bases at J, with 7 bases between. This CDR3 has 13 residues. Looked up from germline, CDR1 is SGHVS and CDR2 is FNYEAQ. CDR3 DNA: TGTGCCAGCAGCTTAGACCCCCTTCAGCCCCAGCATTTT. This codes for CASSLDPLQPQHF.

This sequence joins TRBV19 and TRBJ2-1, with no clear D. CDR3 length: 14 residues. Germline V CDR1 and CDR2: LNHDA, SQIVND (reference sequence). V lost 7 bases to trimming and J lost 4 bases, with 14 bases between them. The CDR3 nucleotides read TGTGCCAGTACCCCGGCCGGGCCTTACAATGAGCAGTTCTTC. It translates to CASTPAGPYNEQFF. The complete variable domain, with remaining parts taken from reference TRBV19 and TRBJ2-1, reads DGGITQSPKYLFRKEGQNVTLSCEQNLNHDAMYWYRQDPGQGLRLIYYSQIVNDFQKGDIAEGYSVSREKKESFPLTVTSAQKNPTAFYLCASTPAGPYNEQFFGPGTRLTVL.

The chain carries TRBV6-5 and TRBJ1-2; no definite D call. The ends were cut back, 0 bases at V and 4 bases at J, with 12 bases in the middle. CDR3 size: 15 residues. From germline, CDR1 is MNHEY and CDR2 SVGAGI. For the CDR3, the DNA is TGTGCCAGCAGTTACTCGACGCGCGGAACCTATGGCTACACCTTC. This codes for CASSYSTRGTYGYTF.

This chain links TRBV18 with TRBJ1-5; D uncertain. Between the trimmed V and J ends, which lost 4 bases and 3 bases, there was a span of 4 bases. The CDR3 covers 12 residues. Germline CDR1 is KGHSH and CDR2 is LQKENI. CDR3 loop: CASSLPNQPQHF. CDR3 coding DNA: TGTGCCAGCTCACTCCCCAATCAGCCCCAGCATTTT.

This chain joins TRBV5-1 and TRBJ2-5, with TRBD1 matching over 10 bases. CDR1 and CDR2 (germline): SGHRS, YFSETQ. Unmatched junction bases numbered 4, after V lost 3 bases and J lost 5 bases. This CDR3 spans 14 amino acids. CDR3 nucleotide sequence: TGCGCCAGCAGCTCGACAGGGGGCGAGGAGACCCAGTACTTC. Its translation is CASSSTGGEETQYF.

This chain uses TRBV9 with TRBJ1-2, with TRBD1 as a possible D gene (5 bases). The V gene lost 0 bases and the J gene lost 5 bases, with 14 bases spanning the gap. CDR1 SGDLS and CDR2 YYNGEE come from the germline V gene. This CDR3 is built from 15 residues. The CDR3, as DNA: TGTGCCAGCAGCGTAGCTGTGGGGGATCAGTATGGCTACACCTTC. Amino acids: CASSVAVGDQYGYTF.

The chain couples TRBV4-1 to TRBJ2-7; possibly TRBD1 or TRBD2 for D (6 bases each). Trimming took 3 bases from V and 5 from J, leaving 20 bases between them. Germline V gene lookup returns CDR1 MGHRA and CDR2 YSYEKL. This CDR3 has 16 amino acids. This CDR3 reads CASSQGAPWGRNEQYF. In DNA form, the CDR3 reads TGCGCCAGCAGCCAGGGGGCCCCCTGGGGGAGGAACGAGCAGTACTTC.

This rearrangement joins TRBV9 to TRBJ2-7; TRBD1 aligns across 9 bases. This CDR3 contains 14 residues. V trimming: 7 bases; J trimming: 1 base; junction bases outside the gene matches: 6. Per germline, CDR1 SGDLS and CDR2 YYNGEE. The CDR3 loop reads CASAAGTGSYEQYF. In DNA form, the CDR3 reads TGTGCCAGCGCGGCTGGGACAGGGTCCTACGAGCAGTACTTC.